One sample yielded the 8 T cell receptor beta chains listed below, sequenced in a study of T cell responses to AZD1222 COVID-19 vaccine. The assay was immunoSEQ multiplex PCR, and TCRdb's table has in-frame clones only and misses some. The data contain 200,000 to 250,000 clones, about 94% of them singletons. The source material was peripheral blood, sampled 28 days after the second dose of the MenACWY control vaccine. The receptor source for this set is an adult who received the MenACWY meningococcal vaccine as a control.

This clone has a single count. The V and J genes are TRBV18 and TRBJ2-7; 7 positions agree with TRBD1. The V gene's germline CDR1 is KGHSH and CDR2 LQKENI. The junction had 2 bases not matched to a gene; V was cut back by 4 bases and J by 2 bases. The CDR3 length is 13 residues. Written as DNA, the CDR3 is TGTGCCAGCTCACGGACAGGCACCTACGAGCAGTACTTC. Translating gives CASSRTGTYEQYF.

This CDR3 reads CASLTNYEKLFF. CDR3 sequence (DNA): TGCGCCAGCCTTACTAATTATGAAAAACTGTTTTTT. The gene calls are TRBV10-1 and TRBJ1-4; D is unresolved. Trimming took off 8 bases at V and 6 bases at J, with 10 bases between the two ends. Looked up from germline, CDR1 is WNHNN and CDR2 is SYGVQD (reference sequence). This CDR3 region has 12 residues.

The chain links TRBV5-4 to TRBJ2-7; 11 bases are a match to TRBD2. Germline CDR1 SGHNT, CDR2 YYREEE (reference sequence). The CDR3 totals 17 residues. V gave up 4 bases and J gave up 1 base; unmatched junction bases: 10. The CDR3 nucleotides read TGTGCCAGCAGCCCCGGTCCAACTAGCGGGGGATCCTACGAGCAGTACTTC. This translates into CASSPGPTSGGSYEQYF. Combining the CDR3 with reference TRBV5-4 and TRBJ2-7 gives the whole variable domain ETGVTQSPTHLIKTRGQQVTLRCSSQSGHNTVSWYQQALGQGPQFIFQYYREEENGRGNFPPRFSGLQFPNYSSELNVNALELDDSALYLCASSPGPTSGGSYEQYFGPGTRLTVT.

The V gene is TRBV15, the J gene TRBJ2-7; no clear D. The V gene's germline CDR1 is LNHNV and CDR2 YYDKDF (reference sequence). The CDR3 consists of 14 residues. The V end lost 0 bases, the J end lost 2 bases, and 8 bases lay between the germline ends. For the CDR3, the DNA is TGTGCCACCAGCAGAGATCGCAGCGCCTACGAGCAGTACTTC. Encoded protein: CATSRDRSAYEQYF. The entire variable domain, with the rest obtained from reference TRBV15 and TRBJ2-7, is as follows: DAMVIQNPRYQVTQFGKPVTLSCSQTLNHNVMYWYQQKSSQAPKLLFHYYDKDFNNEADTPDNFQSRRPNTSFCFLDIRSPGLGDTAMYLCATSRDRSAYEQYFGPGTRLTVT.

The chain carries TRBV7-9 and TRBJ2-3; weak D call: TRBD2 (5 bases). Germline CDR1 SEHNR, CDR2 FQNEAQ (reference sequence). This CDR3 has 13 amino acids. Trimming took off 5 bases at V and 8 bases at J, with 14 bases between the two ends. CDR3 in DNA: TGTGCCAGCAGCCCACGGCGGGCCCCTACGCAGTATTTT. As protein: CASSPRRAPTQYF.

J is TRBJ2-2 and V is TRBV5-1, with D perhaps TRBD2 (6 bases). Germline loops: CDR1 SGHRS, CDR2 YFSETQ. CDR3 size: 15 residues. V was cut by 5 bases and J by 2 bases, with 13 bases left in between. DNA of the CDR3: TGCGCCAGCAGTCCCGGGACTTTTAACACCGGGGAGCTGTTTTTT. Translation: CASSPGTFNTGELFF.

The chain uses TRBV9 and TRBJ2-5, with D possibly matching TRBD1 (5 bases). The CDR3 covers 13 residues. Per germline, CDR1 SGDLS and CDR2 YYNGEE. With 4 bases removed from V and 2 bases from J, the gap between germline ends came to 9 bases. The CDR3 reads CASSWTPQETQYF. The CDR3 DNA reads TGTGCCAGCAGCTGGACACCTCAAGAGACCCAGTACTTC.

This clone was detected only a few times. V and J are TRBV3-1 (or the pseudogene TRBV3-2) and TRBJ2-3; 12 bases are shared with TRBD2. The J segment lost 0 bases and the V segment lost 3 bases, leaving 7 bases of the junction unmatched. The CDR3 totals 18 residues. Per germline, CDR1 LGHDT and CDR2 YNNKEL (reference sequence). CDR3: CASSQTSGGLPSTDTQYF. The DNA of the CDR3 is TGTGCCAGCAGCCAGACTAGCGGGGGCCTACCTAGCACAGATACGCAGTATTTT.